This T cell receptor beta chain was obtained from a study of Graves' ophthalmopathy and Graves' hyperthyroidism. V lost 8 bases, J lost 1 base, and 9 bases lay in between. The V gene's germline CDR1 is SGHAT and CDR2 FQDESV (reference sequence). CDR3 length: 13 residues. Points on this clonotype: The antigen remains undetermined.

Among the hyperthyroidism patients, all were newly diagnosed, aged 18 to 65, with under 2 months' duration. Amplification from RNA transcripts yielded the TCR beta CDR3 regions. HTBI-primed RT-PCR formed the first round, and a multiplex PCR formed the second. TCRdb analysed the multiplex PCR reads with MiXCR anew, one entry per CDR3 protein. This sample carries around 1,000,000 distinct CDR3 sequences, about 35% of them seen once, and the ten largest clones take 8.5% to 14%. Findings of the study overall: Classification of ophthalmopathy versus stable hyperthyroidism by a 13-signature model yielded 85% to 90% sensitivity and roughly 81% specificity.

Material for sequencing was peripheral blood or thyroid tissue (not recorded which). The TCR comes from an adult man with Graves' hyperthyroidism. The chain links TRBV11-1 to TRBJ1-3; no firm D call. This CDR3 is CASRSGSGNTIYF. For the CDR3, the DNA is TGTGCCAGCCGTTCGGGGTCTGGAAACACCATATATTTT.